The T cell receptor (beta chain) described here comes from a study of long-term antiretroviral therapy in people with HIV. Researchers ran immunoSEQ v3.0 at survey level. Here immunoSEQ multiplex PCR was the method, and the copy in TCRdb shows in-frame clones only, minus some. The table includes tens of thousands of clones, 85% detected once. Germline lookup yields CDR1 SGHAT and CDR2 FQDESV (reference sequence). The V end was cut by 1 base, the J end by 4 bases, with 11 bases between. CDR3 length: 14 amino acids. There were roughly 0.9-11 million cryopreserved PBMC in the samples before DNA extraction.

The starting material was unsorted PBMCs, obtained 2.3 years after starting antiretroviral therapy. The sequence came from a man aged 35 to 55 with HIV. V and J are TRBV11-1 and TRBJ2-7; D uncertain. Written as DNA, the CDR3 is TGTGCCAGCAGCTTAGGGAACAGCCTTTACGAGCAGTACTTC. Its protein product is CASSLGNSLYEQYF.